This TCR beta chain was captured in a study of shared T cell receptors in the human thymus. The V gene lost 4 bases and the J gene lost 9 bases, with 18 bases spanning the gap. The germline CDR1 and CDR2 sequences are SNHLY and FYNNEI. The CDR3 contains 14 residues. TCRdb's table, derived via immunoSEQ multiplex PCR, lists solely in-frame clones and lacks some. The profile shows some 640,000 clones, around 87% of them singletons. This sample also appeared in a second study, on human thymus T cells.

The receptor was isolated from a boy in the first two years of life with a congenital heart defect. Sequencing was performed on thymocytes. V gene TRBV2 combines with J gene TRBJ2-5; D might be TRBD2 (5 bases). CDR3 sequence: CASSGAGPRSPQYF. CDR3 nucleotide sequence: TGTGCCAGCAGTGGGGCGGGTCCCCGTTCTCCCCAGTACTTC.